This is a list of T cell receptor beta chains from one sample in a study of control samples from healthy donors and cancer patients. Generated by immunoSEQ multiplex PCR, the TCRdb table keeps only in-frame clones and is missing some. The table lists tens of thousands of clones, 91% of them singletons, with about 12% in the top ten. The sequenced sample was PBMCs. The receptor set was obtained from a man aged 50-59 years with lung cancer. The CDR3 runs from the conserved cysteine through the conserved F or W. A D gene is named only where the DNA matches it firmly. The listing skips clone size in some rows; elsewhere it reads once, few, many or a size class.

V	size	J	length	D	CDR3	DNA
TRBV19	.	TRBJ2-2	18	TRBD2	CASSIGLAGGSWTGELFF	TGTGCCAGTAGTATCGGGCTCGCGGGGGGGAGTTGGACCGGGGAGCTGTTTTTT
TRBV6-5	.	TRBJ1-1	15	TRBD1	CASTSDRGWNTEAFF	TGTGCCAGCACATCCGACAGGGGGTGGAACACTGAAGCTTTCTTT
TRBV19	.	TRBJ2-1	18	TRBD2	CASSTGTSGGGLEVKQFF	TGTGCCAGTAGTACCGGGACTAGCGGGGGGGGCCTGGAGGTTAAGCAGTTCTTC
TRBV9	.	TRBJ2-3	16	.	CASSGRGGTGTDTQYF	TGTGCCAGCAGCGGTCGGGGGGGGACAGGCACAGATACGCAGTATTTT
TRBV7-9	.	TRBJ1-4	15	TRBD1	CASSRDRRTNEKLFF	TGTGCCAGCAGTCGGGACAGACGAACTAATGAAAAACTGTTTTTT
TRBV11-2	once	TRBJ1-3	16	.	CASSLWEASSGNTIYF	TGTGCCAGCAGCTTATGGGAGGCCAGCTCTGGAAACACCATATATTTT
TRBV25-1	.	TRBJ1-4	15	.	CASSELGTLGEKLFF	TGTGCCAGCAGTGAACTTGGGACACTAGGTGAAAAACTGTTTTTT
TRBV2	.	TRBJ1-6	16	TRBD1	CASSEEGARYNSPLHF	TGTGCCAGCAGTGAAGAGGGGGCGCGGTATAATTCACCCCTCCACTTT
TRBV4-3	.	TRBJ2-6	17	TRBD2	CASSQGAGGSGANVLTF	TGCGCCAGCAGCCAAGGAGCGGGGGGCTCTGGGGCCAACGTCCTGACTTTC
TRBV24-1	.	TRBJ2-5	15	TRBD2	CATSDGSSGQETQYF	TGTGCCACCAGTGATGGGTCTAGCGGTCAAGAGACCCAGTACTTC
TRBV19	once	TRBJ2-1	16	.	CASSIIDAGAGNEQFF	TGTGCCAGTAGTATAATAGATGCTGGGGCCGGGAATGAGCAGTTCTTC
TRBV7-2	once	TRBJ1-3	15	.	CASSLPDLSGNTIYF	TGTGCCAGCAGCTTACCGGATTTATCTGGAAACACCATATATTTT
TRBV28	.	TRBJ2-1	12	.	CASSLQYNEQFF	TGTGCCAGCAGCCTCCAATACAATGAGCAGTTCTTC
TRBV6-2/TRBV6-3	.	TRBJ1-2	16	TRBD1	CASSQRPSTGGYGYTF	TGTGCCAGCAGCCAGCGACCATCGACAGGGGGCTATGGCTACACCTTC
TRBV5-4	.	TRBJ1-2	16	.	CASSRGGVPELDGYTF	TGTGCCAGCAGCAGGGGAGGGGTCCCTGAATTAGATGGCTACACCTTC
TRBV6-5	once	TRBJ1-1	13	.	CASTDSRDTEAFF	TGTGCCAGCACCGACAGTAGGGACACTGAAGCTTTCTTT
TRBV4-1	.	TRBJ2-3	15	TRBD1	CASSQPTGAEDTQYF	TGCGCCAGCAGCCAACCGACAGGGGCGGAGGATACGCAGTATTTT
TRBV6-1	.	TRBJ1-2	15	TRBD1	CASSELGQGAGGYTF	TGTGCCAGCAGTGAATTGGGACAGGGGGCCGGCGGCTACACCTTC
TRBV7-2	.	TRBJ2-5	13	.	CASSSTYQETQYF	TGTGCCAGCAGCTCCACGTACCAAGAGACCCAGTACTTC
TRBV5-1	.	TRBJ2-6	15	.	CASSSVWSGANVLTF	TGCGCCAGCAGCTCGGTCTGGTCTGGGGCCAACGTCCTGACTTTC
TRBV6-5	.	TRBJ2-5	15	TRBD1	CASSLMGQGEETQYF	TGTGCCAGCAGTTTAATGGGACAGGGGGAAGAGACCCAGTACTTC
TRBV10-1	.	TRBJ1-6	16	.	CASSEDGPPYNSPLHF	TGCGCCAGCAGTGAGGACGGTCCTCCCTATAATTCACCCCTCCACTTT
TRBV4-3	.	TRBJ2-3	13	.	CASSSYSTDTQYF	TGCGCCAGCAGCTCCTATAGCACAGATACGCAGTATTTT
TRBV7-2	.	TRBJ2-7	13	.	CASSVAGGREQYF	TGTGCCAGCAGCGTCGCGGGCGGGCGGGAGCAGTACTTC
TRBV7-9	.	TRBJ2-1	13	.	CASSLGGRNEQFF	TGTGCCAGCAGCTTAGGGGGACGGAATGAGCAGTTCTTC
TRBV3-1/TRBV3-2	.	TRBJ1-5	14	.	CASSQQGHNQPQHF	TGTGCCAGCAGCCAACAGGGGCACAATCAGCCCCAGCATTTT
TRBV7-2	.	TRBJ2-3	17	TRBD1	CASSSTGTGYFTDTQYF	TGTGCCAGCAGCTCTACGGGGACAGGGTATTTTACAGATACGCAGTATTTT
TRBV18	.	TRBJ2-7	15	.	CASSPRDGLSYEQYF	TGTGCCAGCTCACCACGGGACGGCCTCTCCTACGAGCAGTACTTC
TRBV5-1	.	TRBJ1-1	15	.	CASSLQGWEGTEAFF	TGCGCCAGCAGCCTACAGGGTTGGGAAGGGACTGAAGCTTTCTTT
TRBV7-9	.	TRBJ2-5	12	.	CASSLSGETQYF	TGTGCCAGCAGCCTCTCCGGGGAGACCCAGTACTTC
TRBV7-2	once	TRBJ2-1	15	.	CASSLQGWGNNEQFF	TGTGCCAGCAGCTTACAGGGGTGGGGGAACAATGAGCAGTTCTTC
TRBV12-3/TRBV12-4	.	TRBJ1-1	12	.	CASSLWVTEAFF	TGTGCCAGCAGTTTATGGGTTACTGAAGCTTTCTTT
TRBV19	.	TRBJ2-1	17	TRBD2	CASRGGLGTKDVDEQFF	TGTGCCAGTAGGGGGGGGTTGGGGACTAAAGATGTCGATGAGCAGTTCTTC
TRBV7-3	few	TRBJ1-3	13	.	CASSLTGTGTIYF	TGTGCCAGCAGCTTAACGGGGACGGGCACCATATATTTT
TRBV24-1	.	TRBJ2-7	12	.	CATSDSGDEQYF	TGTGCCACCAGTGATTCGGGTGACGAGCAGTACTTC
TRBV6-5	.	TRBJ1-5	14	TRBD1	CASSITGGNQPQHF	TGTGCCAGCAGTATCACAGGGGGCAATCAGCCCCAGCATTTT
TRBV7-8	once	TRBJ2-7	15	.	CASSLWVGDSYEQYF	TGTGCCAGCAGCTTATGGGTAGGGGATTCCTACGAGCAGTACTTC
TRBV5-8	.	TRBJ1-5	15	.	CASSLPGQLYQPQHF	TGTGCCAGCAGCCTCCCGGGACAACTGTATCAGCCCCAGCATTTT
TRBV5-1	.	TRBJ2-2	15	.	CASSLTGQHTGELFF	TGCGCCAGCAGCTTGACGGGGCAGCACACCGGGGAGCTGTTTTTT